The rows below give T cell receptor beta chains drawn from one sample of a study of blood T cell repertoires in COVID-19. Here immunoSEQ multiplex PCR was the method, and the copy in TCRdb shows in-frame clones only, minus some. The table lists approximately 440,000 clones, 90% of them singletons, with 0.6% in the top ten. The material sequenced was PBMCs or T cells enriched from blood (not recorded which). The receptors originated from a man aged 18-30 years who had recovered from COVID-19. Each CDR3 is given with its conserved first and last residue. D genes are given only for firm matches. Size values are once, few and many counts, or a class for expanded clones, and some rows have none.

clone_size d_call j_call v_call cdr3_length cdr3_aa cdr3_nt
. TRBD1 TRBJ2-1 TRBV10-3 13 CATRQGAGNEQFF TGTGCCACCCGACAGGGGGCGGGCAATGAGCAGTTCTTC
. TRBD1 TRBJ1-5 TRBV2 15 CASSTGTEGFQPQHF TGTGCCAGCAGTACCGGGACAGAAGGTTTTCAGCCCCAGCATTTT
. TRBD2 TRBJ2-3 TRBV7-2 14 CASSREVNTDTQYF TGTGCCAGCAGCCGGGAGGTAAACACAGATACGCAGTATTTT
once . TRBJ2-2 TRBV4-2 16 CASSLAQGEGTGELFF TGTGCCAGCAGTCTGGCACAGGGGGAGGGCACCGGGGAGCTGTTTTTT
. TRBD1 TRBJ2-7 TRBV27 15 CASSSSGTASYEQYF TGTGCCAGCAGTTCATCCGGGACAGCATCCTACGAGCAGTACTTC
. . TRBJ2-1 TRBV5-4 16 CASSPRTGSSYNEQFF TGTGCCAGCAGCCCCCGTACAGGGAGCTCCTACAATGAGCAGTTCTTC
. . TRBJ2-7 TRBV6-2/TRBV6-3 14 CASSSRGGSYEQYF TGTGCCAGCAGTTCTAGGGGGGGCTCGTACGAGCAGTACTTC
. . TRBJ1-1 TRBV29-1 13 CSPKGGNGREAFF TGCAGCCCCAAAGGGGGTAATGGCAGAGAAGCTTTCTTT
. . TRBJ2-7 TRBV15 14 CATSRVADSPEQYF TGTGCCACCAGCAGAGTCGCTGACAGCCCCGAGCAGTACTTC
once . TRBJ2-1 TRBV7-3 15 CASSLIGFSYNEQFF TGTGCCAGCAGCTTAATCGGTTTCTCCTACAATGAGCAGTTCTTC
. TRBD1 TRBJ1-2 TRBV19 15 CASSPGQGSGYGYTF TGTGCCAGCTCACCGGGACAGGGGTCGGGCTATGGCTACACCTTC
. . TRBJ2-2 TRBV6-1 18 CASSAIPRQITNTGELFF TGTGCCAGCAGTGCCATACCCCGACAGATTACCAACACCGGGGAGCTGTTTTTT
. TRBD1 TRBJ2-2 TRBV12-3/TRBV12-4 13 CATGQRNTGELFF TGTGCCACGGGACAGCGGAACACCGGGGAGCTGTTTTTT
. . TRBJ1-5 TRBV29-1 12 CSGGEGNQPQHF TGCAGCGGAGGGGAGGGCAATCAGCCCCAGCATTTT
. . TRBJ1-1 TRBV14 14 CASSRLTGLPEAFF TGTGCCAGCAGCCGGCTTACGGGGTTGCCCGAAGCTTTCTTT
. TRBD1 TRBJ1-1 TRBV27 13 CASSRRQGLVAFF TGTGCCAGCAGCAGACGACAGGGACTAGTGGCTTTCTTT